This T cell receptor beta chain was observed in a study of blood T cell repertoires in COVID-19. Study overall: Sites in the United States, Italy and Spain provided acute and convalescent COVID-19 samples. T cells, B-cell-depleted T cells, or PBMCs provided the cDNA or gDNA that served as material.

Authors' analysis steps: How many nucleated cells were present was estimated from reference gene primer amplification. The table came from immunoSEQ multiplex PCR; TCRdb's copy has only in-frame clones and leaves some out. That table is the source of V, J and clone size, and D and trimming were worked out from the DNA. The data show under 50,000 clones, with 82% seen just once and roughly 4.4% held by the top ten. J lost 0 bases, V lost 3 bases, and 4 bases had no gene match. The CDR3 is 16 amino acids. Looked up from germline, CDR1 is SGHRS and CDR2 is YFSETQ. The sequence was obtained from a woman between 70 and 85 years old with acute or convalescent COVID-19. The sequenced material came from peripheral blood. The J gene is TRBJ2-2, the V gene TRBV5-1, with 8 positions matching TRBD1. Here the CDR3 reads CASSSWTGTNTGELFF. DNA for the CDR3: TGCGCCAGCAGCTCGTGGACAGGGACGAACACCGGGGAGCTGTTTTTT.